These 20 T cell receptor beta chains were all obtained from the same sample, sequenced in a study of cytomegalovirus exposure and HLA in healthy donors. Use of 60 Vbeta and 13 Jbeta primers characterized the PCR. Generated by immunoSEQ multiplex PCR, the TCRdb table keeps only in-frame clones and is missing some. The top ten hold about 23% of the sample, which has 70,000 to 100,000 clones, approximately 80% seen once. Material for sequencing was PBMCs. Source of these receptors: a woman in her forties or fifties in good health and CMV-seropositive.

As regards this clone: At one end the junction does not follow the germline gene, possibly because of a read error. The chain couples TRBV7-7 to TRBJ2-5, with a weak D call TRBD2 (5 bases). The J call may be in error: the DNA end matches TRBJ2-7 better. CDR3 length equals 12 residues. Germline V gene sequence: CDR1 SSHAT, CDR2 FNYEAQ (reference sequence). In DNA, the CDR3 is TGTGCTAGCAGATCACGGGGATACGAGCAGTACTTC. As protein: CASRSRGYEQYF.

The chain combines TRBV6-5 with TRBJ2-1, with 10 bases identical to TRBD1. The V and J ends lost 3 bases and 9 bases, in that order; junction bases with no gene match: 8. The germline gives CDR1 MNHEY, CDR2 SVGAGI. This CDR3 has 15 amino acids. The CDR3 DNA is TGTGCCAGCAGTTATGGGACAGGGGTTTCGGGTGAGCAGTTCTTC. It codes for CASSYGTGVSGEQFF.

With respect to this clone: An end of the junction differs from the germline gene, which may be a read error. The rearrangement uses TRBV7-7 and TRBJ2-7, with TRBD1 matching 7 bases. The CDR3 spans 15 residues. The germline V gene encodes CDR1 SSHAT and CDR2 FNYEAQ (reference sequence). As DNA, the CDR3 is TGTGCTAGCAGCCTATCGATTGGGACAGCCTACGAGCAGTACTTC. Encoded protein: CASSLSIGTAYEQYF.

Notes on this clone: One end of the junction fails to match germline, which may point to a read error. This chain uses TRBV5-6 with TRBJ1-4; maybe TRBD1 (6 bases). In germline, CDR1 is SGHDT, CDR2 YYEEEE. This CDR3 has 18 amino acids. This CDR3 is CASSSRGTGGSLNEKLFF. The CDR3 region has the DNA TGTGCCAGTAGCTCCAGGGGCACAGGTGGTAGTTTAAATGAAAAACTGTTTTTT.

This clone has just one count. The rearrangement joins TRBV30 to TRBJ2-5; the D gene is possibly TRBD1 (5 bases). V was clipped by 5 bases and J by 4 bases, with 29 bases between them. This CDR3 is 18 amino acids long. CDR1 is GTSNPN and CDR2 is SVGIG in the germline V gene (reference sequence). CDR3 sequence (DNA): TGTGCCTGGCTTAGGGGCGGAGACCTAGGGTGGCGGCGAGAGACCCAGTACTTC. It yields the protein CAWLRGGDLGWRRETQYF.

The J gene is TRBJ1-4, the V gene TRBV2; TRBD1 matches at 9 bases. Germline CDR1 reads SNHLY; CDR2 reads FYNNEI. After removal of 8 bases from V and 8 bases from J, the junction contained 3 bases not matched to a gene. This CDR3 region has 12 residues. CDR3 DNA sequence: TGTGCCAGCGACAGGGGGAGGGAAAAACTGTTTTTT. Amino acids: CASDRGREKLFF.

The chain couples TRBV27 to TRBJ2-7; 7 positions agree with TRBD1. Germline V gene lookup returns CDR1 MNHEY and CDR2 SMNVEV (reference sequence). V shed 1 base and J 7 bases; nucleotides not matched to a gene: 13. CDR3 length: 16 amino acids. The CDR3 here is CASSLWVPGTEAEQYF. CDR3 DNA sequence: TGTGCCAGCAGTTTATGGGTCCCAGGGACAGAAGCAGAGCAGTACTTC.

V and J are TRBV14 and TRBJ2-5; 9 nucleotides match TRBD1. The CDR3 consists of 15 residues. Germline V CDR1 and CDR2: SGHDN, FVKESK. V shed 6 bases, J shed 5 bases, and the junction held 10 bases outside the gene matches. The CDR3 region is CASRPMDRGMETQYF. In DNA, the CDR3 is TGTGCCAGCAGGCCGATGGACAGGGGAATGGAGACCCAGTACTTC.

V is TRBV30 and J is TRBJ1-2; perhaps TRBD1 as D (5 bases). In germline, CDR1 is GTSNPN, CDR2 SVGIG (reference sequence). There are 13 residues in the CDR3. The ends were cut back, 2 bases at V and 6 bases at J, with 13 bases in the middle. The CDR3 spells CAWSRQGANGYTF. DNA of the CDR3: TGTGCCTGGAGTCGGCAGGGCGCTAATGGCTACACCTTC.

The chain couples TRBV4-1 to TRBJ1-1, with D tentatively TRBD1 (6 bases). The CDR3 has 18 amino acids. V lost 4 bases and J 3 bases, leaving 24 bases between the germline ends. CDR1 MGHRA and CDR2 YSYEKL come from the germline V gene. CDR3 bases: TGCGCCAGCAGCCGCCGCTCGGTGGGGGGGCGGCAGGACACTGAAGCTTTCTTT. Translation gives CASSRRSVGGRQDTEAFF.

This sequence joins TRBV27 and TRBJ2-6; TRBD1 agrees at 8 bases. The germline V gene encodes CDR1 MNHEY and CDR2 SMNVEV (reference sequence). Trimming took 5 bases from V and 0 from J; bases not matched to a gene: 9. This CDR3 is built from 18 residues. The CDR3 coding sequence is TGTGCCAGCAGTCCCGCCGGGACAGGTTTCTCTGGGGCCAACGTCCTGACTTTC. This translates into CASSPAGTGFSGANVLTF.

The chain employs TRBV4-2 and TRBJ1-4, with 8 bases fitting TRBD1. Germline V lookup: CDR1 LGHNA, CDR2 YNFKEQ. V gave up 1 base and J gave up 15 bases; unmatched junction bases: 10. The CDR3 length is 14 residues. This CDR3 is CASSQVLAGQVMFF. The CDR3 DNA follows: TGTGCCAGCAGCCAAGTTCTAGCGGGACAGGTCATGTTTTTT.

This chain connects TRBV4-1 to TRBJ2-2; 8 bases are shared with TRBD2. Germline V lookup: CDR1 MGHRA, CDR2 YSYEKL. J gave up 4 bases and V 3 bases, and 4 bases lay outside the gene matches. The CDR3 loop spans 15 amino acids. CDR3: CASSHQREITGELFF. The DNA of the CDR3 is TGCGCCAGCAGCCACCAGCGGGAGATCACCGGGGAGCTGTTTTTT.

V usage is TRBV18 and J usage is TRBJ1-1, with 7 positions matching TRBD1. The CDR3 spans 14 residues. The V segment lost 0 bases and the J segment 6 bases; nucleotides outside the gene matches: 4. Germline V gives CDR1 KGHSH, CDR2 LQKENI. The CDR3 DNA reads as TGTGCCAGCTCACCACCGGGACAGACAGCTGAAGCTTTCTTT. As protein: CASSPPGQTAEAFF. The full variable domain, its missing parts supplied by reference TRBV18 and TRBJ1-1, is NAGVMQNPRHLVRRRGQEARLRCSPMKGHSHVYWYRQLPEEGLKFMVYLQKENIIDESGMPKERFSAEFPKEGPSILRIQQVVRGDSAAYFCASSPPGQTAEAFFGQGTRLTVV.

This sequence joins TRBV7-9 and TRBJ2-5, with 7 bases fitting TRBD1. The germline gives CDR1 SEHNR, CDR2 FQNEAQ (reference sequence). The CDR3 runs to 15 residues. Trimming at V came to 7 bases and at J to 1 base, leaving 9 bases not matched to a gene. The CDR3: CASIPRQGAQETQYF. The DNA for the CDR3 is TGTGCCAGCATCCCTCGACAGGGAGCCCAAGAGACCCAGTACTTC.

This clone appeared a single time. CDR3 sequence reads: CASSYSGTTSYEQYF. The DNA of the CDR3 is TGTGCCAGCAGTTACTCCGGGACAACGTCCTACGAGCAGTACTTC. The chain couples TRBV6-6 to TRBJ2-7; a possible D gene is TRBD1 (6 bases). CDR1 and CDR2 from the germline V gene are MNHNY and SVGAGI (reference sequence). V was shortened by 0 bases and J by 1 base, with 10 bases between the two germline ends. CDR3 length equals 15 residues.

The chain couples TRBV5-5 to TRBJ1-2; 8 bases agree with TRBD1. There are 15 residues in the CDR3. Unmatched junction bases numbered 1, after V lost 0 bases and J lost 0 bases. Germline loops: CDR1 SGHKS, CDR2 YYEKEE (reference sequence). The CDR3 region is CASSLEQGANYGYTF. The DNA of the CDR3 is TGTGCCAGCAGCTTGGAACAGGGGGCTAACTATGGCTACACCTTC.

J is TRBJ2-7 and V is TRBV11-3; weak D call: TRBD1 (6 bases). Germline V lookup: CDR1 SGHNT, CDR2 YENEEA. The ends were cut back, 4 bases at V and 5 bases at J, with 15 bases in the middle. This CDR3 has 14 residues. CDR3 amino acids: CASSYSSRDNEQYF. CDR3 in DNA: TGTGCCAGCAGCTACTCGTCCCGGGACAACGAGCAGTACTTC. The variable domain in full, completed from reference TRBV11-3 and TRBJ2-7, reads EAGVVQSPRYKIIEKKQPVAFWCNPISGHNTLYWYLQNLGQGPELLIRYENEEAVDDSQLPKDRFSAERLKGVDSTLKIQPAELGDSAVYLCASSYSSRDNEQYFGPGTRLTVT.

This clone has just one count. The rearrangement uses TRBV5-6 and TRBJ2-1, with D possibly TRBD1 on 6 matching bases. There are 16 residues in the CDR3. The germline V gene has CDR1 SGHDT and CDR2 YYEEEE. The V and J ends lost 2 bases and 9 bases respectively, with 21 bases between them. CDR3 in amino acids: CASSFVLGQSRFEQFF. CDR3 DNA: TGTGCCAGCAGCTTTGTTTTAGGACAGAGCCGGTTTGAGCAGTTCTTC.

V usage is TRBV29-1 and J usage is TRBJ2-7, with D possibly being TRBD1 (5 bases). The germline V gene has CDR1 SQVTM and CDR2 ANQGSEA. The CDR3 loop spans 15 amino acids. Trimming pared 0 bases from V and 7 bases from J, leaving 19 bases between. This chain's CDR3 is CSVEDLGDSPSEQYV. CDR3 nucleotide sequence: TGCAGCGTTGAAGATCTAGGGGATTCCCCTAGTGAGCAGTACGTC.